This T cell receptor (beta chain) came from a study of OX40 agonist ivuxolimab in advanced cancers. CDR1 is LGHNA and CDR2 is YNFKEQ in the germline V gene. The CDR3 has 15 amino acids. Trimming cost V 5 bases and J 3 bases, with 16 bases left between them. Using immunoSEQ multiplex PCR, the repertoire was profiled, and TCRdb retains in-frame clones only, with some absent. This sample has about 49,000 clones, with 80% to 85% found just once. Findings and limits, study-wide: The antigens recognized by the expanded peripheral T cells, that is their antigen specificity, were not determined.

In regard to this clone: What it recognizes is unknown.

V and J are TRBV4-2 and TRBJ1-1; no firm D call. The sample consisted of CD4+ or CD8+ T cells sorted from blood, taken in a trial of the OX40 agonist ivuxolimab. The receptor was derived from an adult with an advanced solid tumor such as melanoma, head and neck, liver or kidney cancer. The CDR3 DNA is TGTGCCAGCAGCGACCGGGAGGCGGGGTACACTGAAGCTTTCTTT. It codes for CASSDREAGYTEAFF.